The 25 T cell receptor beta chains listed next were all sequenced from one sample in a study of cytomegalovirus exposure and HLA in healthy donors. It was with 60 Vbeta and 13 Jbeta primers that the PCR ran. The table came from immunoSEQ multiplex PCR; TCRdb's copy has only in-frame clones and leaves some out. The sample comprises 150,000 to 200,000 clones, around 81% of which are singletons, and about 2% rests with the top ten. Sequenced: PBMCs. These receptors originate from a woman aged 18-29 years in good health and CMV-seropositive.

The chain recombines TRBV4-1 with TRBJ2-3, with 15 bases fitting TRBD2. Trimming took 2 bases from V and 2 from J; bases not matched to a gene: 11. This CDR3 spans 20 amino acids. Germline CDR1 and CDR2: MGHRA and YSYEKL. CDR3 DNA sequence: TGCGCCAGCAGCCAACGCGCGGGGACTAGCGGGGGGACAGACACAGATACGCAGTATTTT. This translates into CASSQRAGTSGGTDTDTQYF.

The V call is TRBV30, the J call TRBJ1-6; D is unresolved. CDR3 length: 12 amino acids. Germline V gene sequence: CDR1 GTSNPN, CDR2 SVGIG (reference sequence). V shed 0 bases and J shed 10 bases, with 7 bases lying between them. CDR3 DNA sequence: TGTGCCTGGAGTGTGTTAGTATCACCCCTCCACTTT. Its protein is CAWSVLVSPLHF. Full variable domain (missing parts from reference TRBV30 and TRBJ1-6): SQTIHQWPATLVQPVGSPLSLECTVEGTSNPNLYWYRQAAGRGLQLLFYSVGIGQISSEVPQNLSASRPQDRQFILSSKKLLLSDSGFYLCAWSVLVSPLHFGNGTRLTVT.

The chain links TRBV6-6 to TRBJ1-5; D is ambiguous. This CDR3 region has 15 residues. Germline V lookup: CDR1 MNHNY, CDR2 SVGAGI (reference sequence). The V end was cut by 4 bases, the J end by 0 bases, with 10 bases between. The CDR3, as DNA: TGTGCCAGCAGTTCCCCCGACACTAGCAATCAGCCCCAGCATTTT. As protein: CASSSPDTSNQPQHF.

The chain joins TRBV28 to TRBJ2-1; tentative D call: TRBD2 (6 bases). Germline lookup yields CDR1 MDHEN and CDR2 SYDVKM. V lost 9 bases to trimming and J lost 6 bases, with 15 bases between them. This CDR3 is 13 amino acids long. In nucleotides, the CDR3 is TGTGCCAGTGCTATAGCGGACGGCAATGAGCAGTTCTTC. Translated, it gives CASAIADGNEQFF.

V is TRBV5-3 and J is TRBJ2-5; TRBD2 matches at 12 bases. TRBV5-3 is assigned to the ORF class and has an uncertain function. J gave up 5 bases and V 4 bases, and 9 bases lay outside the gene matches. The CDR3 is made up of 16 amino acids. The CDR3 DNA sequence: TGTGCCAGAAGCCAGCCGACTAGCGGGGGTATTGAGACCCAGTACTTC. Amino acids: CARSQPTSGGIETQYF.

The chain joins TRBV6-5 to TRBJ2-7; the match to TRBD1 covers 9 bases. The CDR3 extends over 13 amino acids. Germline V gene lookup returns CDR1 MNHEY and CDR2 SVGAGI. V shed 5 bases, J shed 11 bases, and the junction held 10 bases outside the gene matches. CDR3 protein: CASSPGTGSGEYF. The CDR3 DNA reads TGTGCCAGCAGTCCCGGGACAGGGAGCGGCGAGTACTTC.

The rearrangement joins TRBV5-1 to TRBJ2-1; 9 nucleotides agree with TRBD2. The CDR3 has 16 residues. From germline, CDR1 is SGHRS and CDR2 YFSETQ. After removal of 0 bases from V and 4 bases from J, the junction contained 5 bases not matched to a gene. This CDR3 is CASSLAGGGGYNEQFF. The CDR3 bases are TGCGCCAGCAGCTTGGCCGGCGGGGGGGGGTACAATGAGCAGTTCTTC.

CDR3 sequence: CASSLLGSAGELFF. CDR3 bases: TGTGCCAGCAGCTTATTGGGGAGCGCCGGGGAGCTGTTTTTT. The V gene is TRBV7-3, the J gene TRBJ2-2; TRBD2 is a possible D gene (5 bases). Trimming took off 2 bases at V and 6 bases at J, with 10 bases between the two ends. The CDR3 covers 14 residues. The V gene's germline CDR1 is SGHTA and CDR2 FQGTGA.

V is TRBV11-3 and J is TRBJ2-5; TRBD1 agrees at 10 bases. Germline V lookup: CDR1 SGHNT, CDR2 YENEEA. This CDR3 is 14 amino acids long. The CDR3 DNA follows: TGTGCGGATAGCAGGGACAGGGGCCAAGAGACCCAGTACTTC. Amino acids: CADSRDRGQETQYF.

The chain joins TRBV5-1 to TRBJ1-6; 7 positions agree with TRBD1. This CDR3 comprises 15 residues. The V gene end was trimmed by 4 bases and the J gene end by 5 bases; junction bases not matched to a gene: 6. Germline V gene lookup returns CDR1 SGHRS and CDR2 YFSETQ. The DNA of the CDR3 is TGCGCCAGCAGCAACGCGGGACAGAATAATTCACCCCTCCACTTT. Translated, it gives CASSNAGQNNSPLHF. The full variable domain, in which reference TRBV5-1 and TRBJ1-6 provide the parts outside the CDR3, is KAGVTQTPRYLIKTRGQQVTLSCSPISGHRSVSWYQQTPGQGLQFLFEYFSETQRNKGNFPGRFSGRQFSNSRSEMNVSTLELGDSALYLCASSNAGQNNSPLHFGNGTRLTVT.

The CDR3 is CASSYGGVNQPQHF. CDR3 bases: TGTGCCAGCAGTTACGGAGGGGTGAATCAGCCCCAGCATTTT. V usage is TRBV6-5 and J usage is TRBJ1-5; maybe TRBD1 (5 bases). V was pared by 2 bases and J by 4 bases, with 9 bases between. Germline lookup yields CDR1 MNHEY and CDR2 SVGAGI. CDR3 size: 14 residues.

This clone appeared a few times. This CDR3 is CASSQQTGGNSPLHF. Written as DNA, the CDR3 is TGCGCCAGCAGCCAGCAGACAGGGGGCAATTCACCCCTCCACTTT. The V gene is TRBV4-1, the J gene TRBJ1-6; 10 bases map to TRBD1. The germline V gene has CDR1 MGHRA and CDR2 YSYEKL. This CDR3 comprises 15 residues. V lost 3 bases, J lost 7 bases, and 3 bases stayed unmatched.

The rearrangement links TRBV2 to TRBJ2-1; D may be TRBD2 (6 bases). Trimming removed 5 bases from V and 7 bases from J, with 21 bases in between. Germline lookup yields CDR1 SNHLY and CDR2 FYNNEI. The CDR3 is 16 residues long. The DNA for the CDR3 is TGTGCCAGCAGTACTAAGAATGGGATCCGGGGGAATGAGCAGTTCTTC. Protein product: CASSTKNGIRGNEQFF.

The chain has TRBV5-1 and TRBJ2-7; D call uncertain. Deletions cut 3 bases from V and 6 bases from J, with 13 bases between. CDR1 and CDR2 from the germline V gene are SGHRS and YFSETQ. There are 13 residues in the CDR3. The CDR3 sequence: CASSWGPDSEQYV. The CDR3 DNA reads TGCGCCAGCAGCTGGGGTCCGGATAGCGAGCAGTACGTC.

The chain combines TRBV7-9 with TRBJ2-5, with TRBD1 matching 8 bases. The germline CDR1 and CDR2 sequences are SEHNR and FQNEAQ (reference sequence). J was trimmed by 4 bases and V by 5 bases; bases with no gene match: 6. The CDR3 has 14 residues. In DNA form, the CDR3 reads TGTGCCAGCAGCCAGACGACAGGGGCAGAGACCCAGTACTTC. Its protein product is CASSQTTGAETQYF.

The rearrangement joins TRBV5-6 to TRBJ1-6; TRBD1 is a possible D gene (5 bases). The V and J ends lost 1 base and 1 base respectively, with 9 bases between them. The CDR3 totals 16 residues. The V gene's germline CDR1 is SGHDT and CDR2 YYEEEE. The DNA for the CDR3 is TGTGCCAGCAGCTTGCAGGGCGCTTCCTATAATTCACCCCTCCACTTT. Residues: CASSLQGASYNSPLHF.

This chain uses TRBV5-1 with TRBJ2-5; D ambiguous. TRBJ2-7 matches the DNA end more closely, so the J call is doubtful. Germline V CDR1 and CDR2: SGHRS, YFSETQ. The CDR3 totals 14 residues. CDR3: CASSFDSTFYEQYF. The CDR3, as DNA: TGCGCCAGCAGCTTTGACTCTACCTTCTACGAGCAGTACTTC.

This chain connects TRBV4-2 to TRBJ2-5, with 11 positions matching TRBD2. The CDR3 totals 17 residues. Looked up from germline, CDR1 is LGHNA and CDR2 is YNFKEQ. Trimming at V came to 0 bases and at J to 5 bases, leaving 8 bases not matched to a gene. The CDR3 protein is CASSQEGTSGGWETQYF. DNA of the CDR3: TGTGCCAGCAGCCAAGAAGGCACTAGCGGGGGTTGGGAGACCCAGTACTTC.

This chain links TRBV29-1 with TRBJ1-1, with D hard to call. V lost 7 bases and J 11 bases, leaving 20 bases between the germline ends. Germline CDR1 reads SQVTM; CDR2 reads ANQGSEA. The CDR3 runs 12 residues. The DNA for the CDR3 is TGCAGCGCCCGGCAGACTGACGCCATCGCTTTCTTT. The encoded protein is CSARQTDAIAFF.

This chain connects TRBV27 to TRBJ2-7; perhaps TRBD2 as D (5 bases). CDR1 is MNHEY, CDR2 SMNVEV, per germline (reference sequence). Trimming stripped 4 bases from V and 2 bases from J, with 15 bases between. This CDR3 spans 15 amino acids. The DNA of the CDR3 is TGTGCCAGCAGTTCCGACTGGGAGAGTACCTACGAGCAGTACTTC. It is translated as CASSSDWESTYEQYF.

This sequence joins TRBV7-3 and TRBJ2-3, with 10 bases lining up with TRBD2. Germline V lookup: CDR1 SGHTA, CDR2 FQGTGA. The V gene end was trimmed by 5 bases and the J gene end by 6 bases; junction bases not matched to a gene: 8. The CDR3 has 15 amino acids. The CDR3 nucleotides read TGTGCCAGCAGCGTTCTAGCGGGGGCGTGGGATACGCAGTATTTT. Protein sequence: CASSVLAGAWDTQYF.

The V and J genes are TRBV12-5 and TRBJ1-6; perhaps TRBD1 as D (6 bases). The CDR3 spans 13 residues. The V gene's germline CDR1 is LGHNT and CDR2 FRNRAP. Deletions cut 2 bases from V and 11 bases from J, with 10 bases between. CDR3 in amino acids: CASGLNREAPLHF. CDR3 bases: TGTGCTAGTGGTTTGAACAGGGAAGCACCCCTCCACTTT.

V is TRBV28 and J is TRBJ1-4; 9 nucleotides align to TRBD1. The CDR3 is 14 amino acids. From germline, CDR1 is MDHEN and CDR2 SYDVKM. V gave up 5 bases and J gave up 5 bases; unmatched junction bases: 3. DNA for the CDR3: TGTGCCAGCAGTCCCGGGACAGGGAATGAAAAACTGTTTTTT. This codes for CASSPGTGNEKLFF.

This clone was seen more than once but under ten times. The CDR3 coding sequence is TGTGCCAGCAGCTTAGCCCGGACAGGGTATGGCTACACCTTC. This gives the protein CASSLARTGYGYTF. This chain joins TRBV7-2 and TRBJ1-2; 8 nucleotides line up with TRBD1. The V and J ends lost 0 bases and 5 bases, in that order; junction bases with no gene match: 2. This CDR3 has 14 amino acids. Germline CDR1 SGHTA, CDR2 FQGNSA.

The chain couples TRBV5-1 to TRBJ2-7, with 9 nucleotides matching TRBD1. Germline V gene data show CDR1 as SGHRS and CDR2 as YFSETQ. V shed 2 bases, J shed 2 bases, and the junction held 11 bases outside the gene matches. This CDR3 spans 17 amino acids. The DNA for the CDR3 is TGCGCCAGCAGCTTAGGGAACAGGGGGCAAATCCCCTACGAGCAGTACTTC. Its protein is CASSLGNRGQIPYEQYF.